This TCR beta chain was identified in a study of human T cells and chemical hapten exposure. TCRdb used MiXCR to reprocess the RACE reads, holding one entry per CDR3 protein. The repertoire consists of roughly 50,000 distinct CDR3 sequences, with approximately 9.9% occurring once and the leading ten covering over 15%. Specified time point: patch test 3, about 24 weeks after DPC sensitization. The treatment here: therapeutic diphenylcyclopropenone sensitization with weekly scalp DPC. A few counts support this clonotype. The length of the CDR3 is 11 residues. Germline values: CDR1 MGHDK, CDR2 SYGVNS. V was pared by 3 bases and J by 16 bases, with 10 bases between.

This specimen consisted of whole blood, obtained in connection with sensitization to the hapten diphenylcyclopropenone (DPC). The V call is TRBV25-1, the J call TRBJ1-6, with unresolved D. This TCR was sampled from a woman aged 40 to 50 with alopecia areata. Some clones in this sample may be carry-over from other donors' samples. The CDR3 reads CASSDLTQLHF. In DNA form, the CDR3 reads TGTGCCAGCAGTGACCTCACTCAGCTCCACTTT.